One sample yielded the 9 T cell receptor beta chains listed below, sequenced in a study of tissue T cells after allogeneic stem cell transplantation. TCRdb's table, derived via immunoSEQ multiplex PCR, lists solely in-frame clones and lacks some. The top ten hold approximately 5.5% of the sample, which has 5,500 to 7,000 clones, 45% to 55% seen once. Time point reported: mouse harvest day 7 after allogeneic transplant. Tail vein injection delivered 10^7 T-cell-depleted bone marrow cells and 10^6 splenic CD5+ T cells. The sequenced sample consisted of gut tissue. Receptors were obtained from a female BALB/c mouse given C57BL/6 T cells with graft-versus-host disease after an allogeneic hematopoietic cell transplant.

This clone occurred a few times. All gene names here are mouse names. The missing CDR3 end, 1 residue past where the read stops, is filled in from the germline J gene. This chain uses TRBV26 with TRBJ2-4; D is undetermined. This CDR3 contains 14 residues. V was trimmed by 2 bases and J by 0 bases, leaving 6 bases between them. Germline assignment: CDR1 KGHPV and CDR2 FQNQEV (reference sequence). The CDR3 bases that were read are TGTGCCAGCAGTCTGAGGCAAAGTCAAAACACCTTGTAC. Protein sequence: CASSLRQSQNTLY. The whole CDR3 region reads CASSLRQSQNTLYF.

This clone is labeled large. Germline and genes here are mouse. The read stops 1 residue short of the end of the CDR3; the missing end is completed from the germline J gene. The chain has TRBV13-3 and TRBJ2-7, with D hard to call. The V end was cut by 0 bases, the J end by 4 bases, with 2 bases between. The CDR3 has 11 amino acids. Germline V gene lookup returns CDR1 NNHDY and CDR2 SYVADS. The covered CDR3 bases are TGTGCCAGCAGTGATGGGTATGAACAGTAC. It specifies CASSDGYEQY. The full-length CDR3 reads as CASSDGYEQYF.

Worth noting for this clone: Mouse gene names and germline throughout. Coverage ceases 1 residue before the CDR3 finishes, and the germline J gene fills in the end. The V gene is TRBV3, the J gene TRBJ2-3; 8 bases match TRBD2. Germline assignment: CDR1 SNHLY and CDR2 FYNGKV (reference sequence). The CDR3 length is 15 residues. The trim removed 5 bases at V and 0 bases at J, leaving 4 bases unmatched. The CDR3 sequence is CASSLGLGSAETLYF. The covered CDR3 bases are TGTGCCAGCAGCCTCGGACTGGGTAGTGCAGAAACGCTGTAT.

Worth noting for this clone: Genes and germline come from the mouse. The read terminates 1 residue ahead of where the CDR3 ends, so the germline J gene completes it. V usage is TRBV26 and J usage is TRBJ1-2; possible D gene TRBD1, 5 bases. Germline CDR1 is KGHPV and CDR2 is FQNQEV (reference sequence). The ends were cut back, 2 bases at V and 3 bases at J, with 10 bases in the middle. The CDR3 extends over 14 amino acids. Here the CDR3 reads CASSLVRADSDYTF. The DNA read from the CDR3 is TGTGCCAGCAGTCTGGTCAGGGCGGACTCCGACTACACC.

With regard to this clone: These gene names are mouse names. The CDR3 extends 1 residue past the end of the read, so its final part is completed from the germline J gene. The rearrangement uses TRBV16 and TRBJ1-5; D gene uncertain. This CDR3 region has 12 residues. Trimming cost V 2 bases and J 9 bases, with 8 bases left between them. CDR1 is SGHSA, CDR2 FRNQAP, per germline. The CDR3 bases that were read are TGTGCAAGCAGCTTACACCCCCGGGCTCCGCTT. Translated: CASSLHPRAPL. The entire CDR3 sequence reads CASSLHPRAPLF.

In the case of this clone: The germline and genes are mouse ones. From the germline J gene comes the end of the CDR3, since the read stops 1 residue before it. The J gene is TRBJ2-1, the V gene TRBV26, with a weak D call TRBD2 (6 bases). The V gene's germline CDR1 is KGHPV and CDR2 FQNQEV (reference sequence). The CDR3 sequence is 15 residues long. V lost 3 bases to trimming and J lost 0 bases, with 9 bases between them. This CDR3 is CASSLGGYNYAEQFF. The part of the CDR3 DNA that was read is TGTGCCAGCAGTCTCGGGGGGTATAACTATGCTGAGCAGTTC.

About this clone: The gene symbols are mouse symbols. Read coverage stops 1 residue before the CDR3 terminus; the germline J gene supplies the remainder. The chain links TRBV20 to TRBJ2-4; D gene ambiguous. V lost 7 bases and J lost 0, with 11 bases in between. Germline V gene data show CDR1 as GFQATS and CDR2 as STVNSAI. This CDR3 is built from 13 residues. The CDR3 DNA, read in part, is TGTGGTGTTCCTGGAAGTAGTCAAAACACCTTGTAC. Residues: CGVPGSSQNTLY. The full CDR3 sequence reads CGVPGSSQNTLYF.

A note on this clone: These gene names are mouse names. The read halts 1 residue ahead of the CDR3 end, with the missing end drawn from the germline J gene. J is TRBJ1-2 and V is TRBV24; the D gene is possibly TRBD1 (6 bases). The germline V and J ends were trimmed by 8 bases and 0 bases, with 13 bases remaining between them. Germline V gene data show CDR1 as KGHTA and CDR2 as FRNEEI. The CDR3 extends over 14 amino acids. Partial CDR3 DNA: TGTGCCAGCCCTCAGGCAGGGGCAAACTCCGACTACACC. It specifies CASPQAGANSDYT. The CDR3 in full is CASPQAGANSDYTF.

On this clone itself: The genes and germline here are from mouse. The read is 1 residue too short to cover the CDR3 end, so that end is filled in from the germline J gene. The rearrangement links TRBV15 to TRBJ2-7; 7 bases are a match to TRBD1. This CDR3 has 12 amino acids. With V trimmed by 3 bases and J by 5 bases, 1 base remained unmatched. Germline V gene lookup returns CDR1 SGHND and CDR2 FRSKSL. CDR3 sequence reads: CASSLTGNEQYF. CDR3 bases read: TGTGCCAGCAGTTTGACAGGGAATGAACAGTAC.